This T cell receptor (beta chain) was observed in a study of T cells expressing NK-cell markers. The overall study: Among eight sequenced donors, seven carried HCMV seropositivity while one was seronegative.

Study-wide findings and caveats: Roughly 1.0-8% of CD8+ T cells in about 6 donors belonged to dominant NKG2C+ clonotypes. Whether expanded NKG2C+ T cell clones recognized HCMV stayed uncertain.

The length of the CDR3 is 15 residues. CDR1 is LGHDT, CDR2 YNNKEL, per germline (reference sequence). UMI-tagged 5'RACE template switching yielded the TCR beta cDNA. Reanalyzing the 5' RACE reads, TCRdb keeps one entry per CDR3 protein, without DNA. This repertoire includes about 460,000 distinct CDR3 sequences. In regard to this clonotype: As yet, its antigen is unknown.

This sequence joins TRBV3-1 and TRBJ1-2; the TRBD1 assignment by TCRdb is unverifiable without DNA. The specimen sequenced was blood T cells: a sorted CD56 or NKG2C T cell subset, CD4+ or CD8+ T cells, or bulk PBMC T cells (not recorded which). This receptor was identified in a woman aged 45-59 years in good health. CDR3: CASSPSRGSNSGYTF.